Listed here are 8 T cell receptor beta chains from one sample, sequenced in a study of blood T cell repertoires in COVID-19. Assay: immunoSEQ multiplex PCR; the TCRdb copy retains only in-frame clones and omits some. Among 240,000 or so clones listed, about 68% were seen once. Sequences were obtained from peripheral blood. These receptors were collected from a woman aged 80 or older with acute or convalescent COVID-19.

This rearrangement joins TRBV6-6 to TRBJ1-2, with TRBD1 identical over 9 bases. V trimming: 6 bases; J trimming: 8 bases; junction bases outside the gene matches: 16. The CDR3 sequence is 16 residues long. Germline values: CDR1 MNHNY, CDR2 SVGAGI (reference sequence). The chain's CDR3 is CASRVTGGGGGRGYTF. The CDR3 DNA is TGTGCCAGCAGAGTCACAGGGGGCGGAGGGGGTAGGGGCTACACCTTC.

The chain has TRBV2 and TRBJ2-7; D is unclear. The CDR3 runs 15 residues. Deletions cut 8 bases from V and 2 bases from J, with 19 bases between. The germline CDR1 and CDR2 sequences are SNHLY and FYNNEI. CDR3 coding DNA: TGTGCCAGCGGGTCAGGCTCTGTCATTACCTACGAGCAGTACTTC. This gives the protein CASGSGSVITYEQYF. The full variable domain, completed using reference TRBV2 and TRBJ2-7, is EPEVTQTPSHQVTQMGQEVILRCVPISNHLYFYWYRQILGQKVEFLVSFYNNEISEKSEIFDDQFSVERPDGSNFTLKIRSTKLEDSAMYFCASGSGSVITYEQYFGPGTRLTVT.

V is TRBV19 and J is TRBJ1-1; perhaps TRBD1 as D (6 bases). This CDR3 contains 13 residues. V lost 5 bases to trimming and J lost 8 bases, with 15 bases between them. Germline CDR1 LNHDA, CDR2 SQIVND (reference sequence). This CDR3 is CASSPGVRGEAFF. In DNA form, the CDR3 reads TGTGCCAGTAGTCCAGGGGTAAGAGGCGAAGCTTTCTTT.

This rearrangement joins TRBV7-9 to TRBJ2-5, with D hard to call. Germline CDR1 SEHNR, CDR2 FQNEAQ (reference sequence). CDR3 size: 13 residues. With 5 bases removed from V and 0 bases from J, the gap between germline ends came to 7 bases. The DNA of the CDR3 is TGTGCCAGCAGCACGCGATACCAAGAGACCCAGTACTTC. It codes for CASSTRYQETQYF.

The V call is TRBV19, the J call TRBJ1-2; the match to TRBD1 covers 11 bases. The germline gives CDR1 LNHDA, CDR2 SQIVND (reference sequence). This CDR3 is built from 15 residues. Trimming removed 2 bases from V and 8 bases from J; junction bases left unmatched: 7. CDR3 residues: CASSIWDRGLGGYTF. CDR3 nucleotides: TGTGCCAGTAGTATATGGGACAGGGGGTTGGGGGGCTACACCTTC.

The V gene is TRBV19, the J gene TRBJ1-1, with TRBD1 as a possible D gene (6 bases). This CDR3 comprises 15 residues. V was pared by 4 bases and J by 0 bases, with 12 bases between. CDR1 LNHDA and CDR2 SQIVND come from the germline V gene (reference sequence). The CDR3 protein is CASSSLDRLNTEAFF. The CDR3 DNA reads as TGTGCCAGTAGTAGTCTTGACAGGCTGAACACTGAAGCTTTCTTT. Looking up the rest from reference TRBV19 and TRBJ1-1 gives the full variable domain: DGGITQSPKYLFRKEGQNVTLSCEQNLNHDAMYWYRQDPGQGLRLIYYSQIVNDFQKGDIAEGYSVSREKKESFPLTVTSAQKNPTAFYLCASSSLDRLNTEAFFGQGTRLTVV.

The CDR3: CASSSDSPYEQYF. CDR3 sequence (DNA): TGTGCCAGCAGTTCCGACAGTCCCTACGAGCAGTACTTC. The chain couples TRBV12-3 or TRBV12-4 to TRBJ2-7; a weak D match, TRBD1 (5 bases). Trimming removed 4 bases at V and 2 bases at J, with 9 bases between. The CDR3 sequence is 13 residues long.

The V call is TRBV6-1, the J call TRBJ2-3, with a tentative D call TRBD1 (5 bases). This CDR3 comprises 14 residues. Trimming took 1 base from V and 4 from J, leaving 9 bases between them. The germline V gene has CDR1 MNHNS and CDR2 SASEGT. This CDR3 reads CASSEVQGADTQYF. CDR3 nucleotides: TGTGCCAGCAGTGAAGTCCAGGGTGCAGATACGCAGTATTTT.